This entry lists 29 T cell receptor beta chains sequenced from one sample in a study of brain T cells in children with intractable seizures. Libraries were prepared by immunoSEQ multiplex PCR; TCRdb keeps only in-frame clonotypes and omits some of them. This sample has under 400,000 clones, with about 94% found just once. As to time point: blood from clinic visit 5 months post-surgery; TSC patient then seizure free. The sequencing used peripheral blood, collected roughly 5 months after surgery. The receptors come from a boy under three years old with tuberous sclerosis and intractable seizures.

The genes are TRBV6-6 and TRBJ2-3, with 7 bases matching TRBD2. The V and J ends lost 10 bases and 0 bases, in that order; junction bases with no gene match: 10. Germline assignment: CDR1 MNHNY and CDR2 SVGAGI (reference sequence). The CDR3 is 15 residues long. The CDR3 bases are TGTGCCATCAAGACAGCGGGGCCTAGCACAGATACGCAGTATTTT. Protein product: CAIKTAGPSTDTQYF.

V gene TRBV7-3 combines with J gene TRBJ2-2, with no clear D. Trimming took 5 bases from V and 4 from J, leaving 17 bases between them. Per germline, CDR1 SGHTA and CDR2 FQGTGA. This CDR3 is built from 16 residues. The DNA for the CDR3 is TGTGCCAGCAGCCTCCGGGCCCAAGGGCTCACCGGGGAGCTGTTTTTT. Translation gives CASSLRAQGLTGELFF.

J is TRBJ1-1 and V is TRBV11-3, with D possibly matching TRBD1 (5 bases). Germline-derived CDR1 and CDR2 are SGHNT and YENEEA. This CDR3 comprises 16 residues. V gave up 6 bases and J gave up 3 bases, with 20 bases separating them. CDR3 loop: CASSNRQSALYTEAFF. The CDR3, as DNA: TGTGCCAGCAGTAATCGACAGTCCGCTTTATACACTGAAGCTTTCTTT.

This chain links TRBV7-8 with TRBJ2-1; 9 nucleotides agree with TRBD2. V shed 1 base, J shed 5 bases, and the junction held 6 bases outside the gene matches. The CDR3 totals 16 residues. In germline, CDR1 is SGHVS, CDR2 FQNEAQ. CDR3 DNA: TGTGCCAGCAGCTTAGTCGCGGGAGGGCGAAACAATGAGCAGTTCTTC. Amino acids: CASSLVAGGRNNEQFF. The full variable domain, completed using reference TRBV7-8 and TRBJ2-1, is GAGVSQSPRYKVAKRGQDVALRCDPISGHVSLFWYQQALGQGPEFLTYFQNEAQLDKSGLPSDRFFAERPEGSVSTLKIQRTQQEDSAVYLCASSLVAGGRNNEQFFGPGTRLTVL.

The J gene is TRBJ1-1, the V gene TRBV24-1; no reliable D call. CDR1 KGHDR and CDR2 SFDVKD come from the germline V gene. The ends were cut back, 1 base at V and 8 bases at J, with 13 bases in the middle. The CDR3 runs to 14 residues. This CDR3 is CATSDFFYYGEAFF. DNA for the CDR3: TGTGCCACCAGTGATTTTTTCTACTACGGGGAAGCTTTCTTT.

CDR3 sequence: CASSLADPGSAFF. For the CDR3, the DNA is TGTGCCAGCAGCTTAGCGGACCCGGGTTCAGCTTTCTTT. The V gene is TRBV7-9, the J gene TRBJ1-1; no firm D call. The CDR3 spans 13 residues. V was trimmed by 0 bases and J by 10 bases, leaving 12 bases between them. Germline CDR1 SEHNR, CDR2 FQNEAQ (reference sequence).

The chain links TRBV7-9 to TRBJ2-1; possible D gene TRBD2, 6 bases. V lost 5 bases and J 1 base, leaving 12 bases between the germline ends. The CDR3 length is 15 residues. Germline V gives CDR1 SEHNR, CDR2 FQNEAQ (reference sequence). This chain's CDR3 is CASSPVGGSYNEQFF. In nucleotides, the CDR3 is TGTGCCAGCAGCCCCGTGGGGGGATCCTACAATGAGCAGTTCTTC.

The chain joins TRBV19 to TRBJ2-1; D is possibly TRBD2 (6 bases). The CDR3 runs to 15 residues. Trimming removed 2 bases at V and 4 bases at J, with 12 bases between. The germline CDR1 and CDR2 sequences are LNHDA and SQIVND (reference sequence). CDR3 sequence (DNA): TGTGCCAGTAGTATATTGGGGGGACTGTACAATGAGCAGTTCTTC. Residues: CASSILGGLYNEQFF.

The V and J genes are TRBV6-5 and TRBJ1-4; 9 bases fit TRBD1. From germline, CDR1 is MNHEY and CDR2 SVGAGI. The CDR3 totals 14 residues. Trimming at V came to 4 bases and at J to 5 bases, leaving 2 bases not matched to a gene. As DNA, the CDR3 is TGTGCCAGCAGTTCCGGGACAGGGAATGAAAAACTGTTTTTT. It encodes CASSSGTGNEKLFF.

This clone has just one count. The chain has TRBV7-9 and TRBJ1-4; D is unclear. Germline CDR1 is SEHNR and CDR2 is FQNEAQ (reference sequence). The ends were cut back, 2 bases at V and 8 bases at J, with 21 bases in the middle. The CDR3 contains 17 residues. The CDR3: CASSLFSRQARQEKLFF. DNA of the CDR3: TGTGCCAGCAGCTTATTCTCGCGGCAGGCACGTCAAGAAAAACTGTTTTTT.

CDR3 in amino acids: CASSQVVWNTEAFF. The CDR3 coding sequence is TGTGCCAGCAGCCAAGTTGTCTGGAACACTGAAGCTTTCTTT. This chain links TRBV3-1 (or the pseudogene TRBV3-2) with TRBJ1-1; D unclear. The germline V gene has CDR1 LGHDT and CDR2 YNNKEL (reference sequence). The CDR3 runs 14 residues. V lost 1 base, J lost 1 base, and 7 bases lay in between.

The chain recombines TRBV13 with TRBJ1-5; 10 bases align to TRBD1. J was trimmed by 1 base and V by 4 bases; bases with no gene match: 1. The germline V gene encodes CDR1 PRHDT and CDR2 FYEKMQ (reference sequence). CDR3 length equals 15 residues. The CDR3 loop is CASSWGQGSNQPQHF. CDR3 nucleotide sequence: TGTGCCAGCAGCTGGGGACAGGGGAGCAATCAGCCCCAGCATTTT.

The genes are TRBV24-1 and TRBJ1-3; D is uncertain. The germline CDR1 and CDR2 sequences are KGHDR and SFDVKD. Trimming pared 0 bases from V and 2 bases from J, leaving 10 bases between. The CDR3 runs 16 residues. The CDR3 region has the DNA TGTGCCACCAGTGATTTGAAGGGATATGCTGGAAACACCATATATTTT. Translating it yields CATSDLKGYAGNTIYF.

This chain links TRBV7-2 with TRBJ2-3, with 7 bases matching TRBD2. Germline trimming cut 3 bases from V and 4 bases from J; bases unmatched to any gene: 7. The CDR3 is made up of 15 amino acids. The germline gives CDR1 SGHTA, CDR2 FQGNSA. CDR3 sequence (DNA): TGTGCCAGCAGCTTCTGGCTAGCGGATTCAGATACGCAGTATTTT. Encoded protein: CASSFWLADSDTQYF.

The rearrangement uses TRBV3-1 (or the pseudogene TRBV3-2) and TRBJ1-6; D is ambiguous. Germline CDR1 reads LGHDT; CDR2 reads YNNKEL (reference sequence). V lost 4 bases and J 6 bases, leaving 13 bases between the germline ends. CDR3 length equals 15 residues. The DNA for the CDR3 is TGTGCCAGCAGCCGGAGGGTCCGCACTAATTCACCCCTCCACTTT. It yields the protein CASSRRVRTNSPLHF.

This clone was seen just once. This chain uses TRBV20-1 with TRBJ1-2; TRBD1 matches 9 bases. Trimming at V came to 3 bases and at J to 8 bases, leaving 7 bases not matched to a gene. Germline assignment: CDR1 DFQATT and CDR2 SNEGSKA (reference sequence). This CDR3 region has 13 residues. The CDR3, as DNA: TGCAGTGCTAGTGGGACAGGGCTTGACGGCTACACCTTC. Translation gives CSASGTGLDGYTF.

The chain employs TRBV15 and TRBJ2-3; unclear D gene. Germline CDR1 is LNHNV and CDR2 is YYDKDF (reference sequence). This CDR3 contains 15 residues. The V gene lost 0 bases and the J gene lost 1 base, with 8 bases spanning the gap. The CDR3 loop reads CATSREVAGTDTQYF. The CDR3 bases are TGTGCCACCAGCAGAGAGGTCGCTGGCACAGATACGCAGTATTTT.

The genes are TRBV15 and TRBJ2-4; perhaps TRBD1 as D (5 bases). The CDR3 totals 16 residues. Trimming stripped 5 bases from V and 1 base from J, with 15 bases between. Germline V gives CDR1 LNHNV, CDR2 YYDKDF (reference sequence). The CDR3 sequence: CATSEDTLGAKNIQYF. The CDR3 DNA reads as TGTGCCACCAGCGAGGACACCTTGGGGGCCAAAAACATTCAGTACTTC.

This clone was seen a single time. The chain combines TRBV7-2 with TRBJ1-1; D is unresolved. This CDR3 contains 15 residues. Germline values: CDR1 SGHTA, CDR2 FQGNSA. V lost 1 base and J lost 0, with 9 bases in between. CDR3 protein: CASSLEARMNTEAFF. The CDR3 DNA follows: TGTGCCAGCAGCTTAGAGGCCCGGATGAACACTGAAGCTTTCTTT.

The chain uses TRBV3-1 (or the pseudogene TRBV3-2) and TRBJ2-1; 9 bases match TRBD2. The CDR3 sequence is 17 residues long. The germline gives CDR1 LGHDT, CDR2 YNNKEL (reference sequence). V shed 3 bases and J 9 bases; nucleotides not matched to a gene: 15. This chain's CDR3 is CASSQASLAGNKREQFF. The CDR3 nucleotides are TGTGCCAGCAGCCAGGCCTCCCTAGCGGGAAATAAACGTGAGCAGTTCTTC.

This sequence joins TRBV7-9 and TRBJ2-2; TRBD1 matches at 9 bases. V was clipped by 2 bases and J by 2 bases; unmatched bases: 9. This CDR3 spans 18 amino acids. Germline CDR1 reads SEHNR; CDR2 reads FQNEAQ (reference sequence). The CDR3 DNA reads as TGTGCCAGCAGCTTATGGACAGGGGTGGATGTCAACACCGGGGAGCTGTTTTTT. This gives the protein CASSLWTGVDVNTGELFF. The whole variable domain, filled in from reference TRBV7-9 and TRBJ2-2, reads DTGVSQNPRHKITKRGQNVTFRCDPISEHNRLYWYRQTLGQGPEFLTYFQNEAQLEKSRLLSDRFSAERPKGSFSTLEIQRTEQGDSAMYLCASSLWTGVDVNTGELFFGEGSRLTVL.

This chain connects TRBV5-4 to TRBJ1-2, with D hard to call. Trimming took 5 bases from V and 6 from J, leaving 17 bases between them. CDR1 and CDR2 from the germline V gene are SGHNT and YYREEE (reference sequence). CDR3 length equals 14 residues. The CDR3 sequence is CASSDPGVGNGYTF. In nucleotides, the CDR3 is TGTGCCAGCAGTGACCCTGGCGTAGGGAATGGCTACACCTTC.

The rearrangement links TRBV24-1 to TRBJ1-2; the D gene is possibly TRBD1 (5 bases). V was pared by 5 bases and J by 4 bases, with 16 bases between. The CDR3 extends over 15 amino acids. CDR1 and CDR2 from the germline V gene are KGHDR and SFDVKD. CDR3 region: CATSGAGKGPYGYTF. Written as DNA, the CDR3 is TGTGCCACCAGTGGCGCCGGGAAGGGGCCCTATGGCTACACCTTC.

The rearrangement links TRBV27 to TRBJ1-1; 12 bases are shared with TRBD1. This CDR3 is 14 amino acids long. V was clipped by 2 bases and J by 8 bases; unmatched bases: 3. CDR1 is MNHEY, CDR2 SMNVEV, per germline (reference sequence). CDR3 residues: CASSLRDRGPEAFF. The CDR3 nucleotides read TGTGCCAGCAGTTTACGGGACAGGGGGCCGGAAGCTTTCTTT.

This chain connects TRBV11-3 to TRBJ2-1; D gene ambiguous. CDR1 is SGHNT and CDR2 is YENEEA in the germline V gene. This CDR3 spans 18 amino acids. V was clipped by 1 base and J by 3 bases, with 19 bases between them. The CDR3 bases are TGTGCCAGCAGCTTAGTCTTCGTATCTTGGGCCTTCTACAATGAGCAGTTCTTC. It yields the protein CASSLVFVSWAFYNEQFF.

The chain recombines TRBV20-1 with TRBJ2-5; D call uncertain. Germline loops: CDR1 DFQATT, CDR2 SNEGSKA (reference sequence). The CDR3 extends over 11 amino acids. The germline V and J ends were trimmed by 8 bases and 1 base, with 8 bases remaining between them. The CDR3 reads CSIRTQETQYF. CDR3 nucleotide sequence: TGCAGTATCCGGACCCAAGAGACCCAGTACTTC.

This clone occurred once. The rearrangement links TRBV27 to TRBJ2-7; perhaps TRBD2 as D (6 bases). Germline V gives CDR1 MNHEY, CDR2 SMNVEV (reference sequence). The CDR3 contains 16 residues. V was cut by 6 bases and J by 2 bases, with 20 bases left in between. The CDR3 protein is CASRRSRGLGPYEQYF. For the CDR3, the DNA is TGTGCCAGCAGACGGTCCCGGGGGTTGGGTCCCTACGAGCAGTACTTC.

The chain joins TRBV29-1 to TRBJ2-3; 8 nucleotides agree with TRBD2. This CDR3 is built from 13 residues. The germline gives CDR1 SQVTM, CDR2 ANQGSEA. The junction had 6 bases not matched to a gene; V was cut back by 4 bases and J by 6 bases. As DNA, the CDR3 is TGCAGCGTTGTGGCCAGCGGGAGTGATACGCAGTATTTT. Its protein product is CSVVASGSDTQYF.

V and J are TRBV3-1 (or the pseudogene TRBV3-2) and TRBJ2-2, with 9 bases fitting TRBD2. From germline, CDR1 is LGHDT and CDR2 YNNKEL (reference sequence). CDR3 size: 18 residues. V lost 4 bases and J lost 2; bases outside the gene matches: 11. The CDR3 loop is CASSRRRVLAGNTGELFF. CDR3 DNA: TGTGCCAGCAGCCGTCGCCGGGTACTAGCGGGTAACACCGGGGAGCTGTTTTTT.